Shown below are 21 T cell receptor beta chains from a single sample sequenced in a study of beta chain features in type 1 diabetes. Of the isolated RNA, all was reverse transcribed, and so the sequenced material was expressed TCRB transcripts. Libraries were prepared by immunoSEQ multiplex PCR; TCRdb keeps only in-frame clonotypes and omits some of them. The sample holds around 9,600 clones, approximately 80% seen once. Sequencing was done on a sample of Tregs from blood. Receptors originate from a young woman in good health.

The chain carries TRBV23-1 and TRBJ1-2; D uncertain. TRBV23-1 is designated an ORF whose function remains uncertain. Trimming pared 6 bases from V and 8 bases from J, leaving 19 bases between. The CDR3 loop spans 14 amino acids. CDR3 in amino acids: CASSPARFSRGYTF. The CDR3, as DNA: TGCGCCAGCAGCCCCGCGAGGTTTTCTAGGGGCTACACCTTC.

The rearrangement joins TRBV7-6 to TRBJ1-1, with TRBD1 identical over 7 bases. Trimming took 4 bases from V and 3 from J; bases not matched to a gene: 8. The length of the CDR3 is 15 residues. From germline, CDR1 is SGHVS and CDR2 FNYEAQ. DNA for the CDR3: TGTGCCAGCAGCTCGGGACAGCCAGGCGACACTGAAGCTTTCTTT. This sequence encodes CASSSGQPGDTEAFF.

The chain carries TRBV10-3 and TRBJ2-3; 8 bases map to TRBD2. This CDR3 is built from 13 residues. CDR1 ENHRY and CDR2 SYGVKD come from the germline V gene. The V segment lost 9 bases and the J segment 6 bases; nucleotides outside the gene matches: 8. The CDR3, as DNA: TGTGCCATATATAGCGGGATCGACGATACGCAGTATTTT. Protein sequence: CAIYSGIDDTQYF.

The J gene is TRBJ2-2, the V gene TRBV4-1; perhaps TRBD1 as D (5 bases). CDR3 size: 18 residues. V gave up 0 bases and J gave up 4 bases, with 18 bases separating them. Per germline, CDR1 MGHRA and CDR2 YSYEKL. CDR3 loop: CASSQEKRGRRTTGELFF. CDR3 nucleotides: TGCGCCAGCAGCCAAGAAAAAAGGGGCAGGCGAACCACCGGGGAGCTGTTTTTT.

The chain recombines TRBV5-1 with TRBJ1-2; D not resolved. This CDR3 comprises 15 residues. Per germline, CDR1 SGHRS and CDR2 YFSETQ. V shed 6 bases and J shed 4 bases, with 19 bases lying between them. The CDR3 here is CASNLGSDRVYGYTF. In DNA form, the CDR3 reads TGCGCCAGCAACCTCGGGTCGGATCGTGTCTATGGCTACACCTTC.

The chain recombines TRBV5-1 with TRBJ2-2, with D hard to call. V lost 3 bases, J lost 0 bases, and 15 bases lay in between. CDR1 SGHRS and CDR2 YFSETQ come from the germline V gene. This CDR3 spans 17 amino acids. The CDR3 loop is CASSSLADTANTGELFF. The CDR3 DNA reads TGCGCCAGCAGCTCCCTGGCCGACACAGCGAACACCGGGGAGCTGTTTTTT.

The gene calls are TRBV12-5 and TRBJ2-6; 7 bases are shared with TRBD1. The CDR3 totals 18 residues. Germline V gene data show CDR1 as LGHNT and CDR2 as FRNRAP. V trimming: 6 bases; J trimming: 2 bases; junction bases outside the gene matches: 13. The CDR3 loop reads CASGTGQALRTGANVLTF. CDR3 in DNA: TGTGCTAGTGGGACCGGACAGGCCCTTCGGACTGGGGCCAACGTCCTGACTTTC. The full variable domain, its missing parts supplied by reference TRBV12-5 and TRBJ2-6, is DARVTQTPRHKVTEMGQEVTMRCQPILGHNTVFWYRQTMMQGLELLAYFRNRAPLDDSGMPKDRFSAEMPDATLATLKIQPSEPRDSAVYFCASGTGQALRTGANVLTFGAGSRLTVL.

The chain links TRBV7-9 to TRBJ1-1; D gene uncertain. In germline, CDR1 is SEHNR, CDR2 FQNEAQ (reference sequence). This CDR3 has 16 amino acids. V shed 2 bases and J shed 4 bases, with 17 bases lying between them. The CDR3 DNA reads TGTGCCAGCAGCTTAACCCTCGGAGCACCGACCACTGAAGCTTTCTTT. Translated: CASSLTLGAPTTEAFF. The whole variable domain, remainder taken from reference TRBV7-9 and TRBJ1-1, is DTGVSQNPRHKITKRGQNVTFRCDPISEHNRLYWYRQTLGQGPEFLTYFQNEAQLEKSRLLSDRFSAERPKGSFSTLEIQRTEQGDSAMYLCASSLTLGAPTTEAFFGQGTRLTVV.

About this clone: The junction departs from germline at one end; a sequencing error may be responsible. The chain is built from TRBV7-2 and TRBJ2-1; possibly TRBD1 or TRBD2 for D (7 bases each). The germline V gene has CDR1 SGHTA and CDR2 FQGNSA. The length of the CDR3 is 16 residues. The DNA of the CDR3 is TGTGCCAGCAGCATAGCAGGGGGGGCGGGAGACAATGAGCAGTTCTTC. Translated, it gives CASSIAGGAGDNEQFF. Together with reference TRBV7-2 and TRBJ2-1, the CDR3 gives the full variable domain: GAGVSQSPSNKVTEKGKDVELRCDPISGHTALYWYRQSLGQGLEFLIYFQGNSAPDKSGLPSDRFSAERTGGSVSTLTIQRTQQEDSAVYLCASSIAGGAGDNEQFFGPGTRLTVL.

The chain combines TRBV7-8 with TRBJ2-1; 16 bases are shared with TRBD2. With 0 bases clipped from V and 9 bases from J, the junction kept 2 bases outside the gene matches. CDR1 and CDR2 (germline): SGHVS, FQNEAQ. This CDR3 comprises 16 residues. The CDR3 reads CASSLAGLAGGFEQFF. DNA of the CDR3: TGTGCCAGCAGCTTAGCGGGACTAGCGGGGGGGTTTGAGCAGTTCTTC.

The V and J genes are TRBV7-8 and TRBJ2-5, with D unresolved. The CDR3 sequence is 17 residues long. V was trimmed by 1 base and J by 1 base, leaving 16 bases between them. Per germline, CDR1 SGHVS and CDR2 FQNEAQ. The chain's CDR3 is CASSLGMGDPIQETQYF. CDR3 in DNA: TGTGCCAGCAGCTTAGGGATGGGCGACCCTATCCAAGAGACCCAGTACTTC.

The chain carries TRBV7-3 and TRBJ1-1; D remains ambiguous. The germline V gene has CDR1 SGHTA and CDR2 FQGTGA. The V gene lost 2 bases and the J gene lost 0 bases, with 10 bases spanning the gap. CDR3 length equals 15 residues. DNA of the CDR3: TGTGCCAGCAGCTTAGCGGCAGTCATGAACACTGAAGCTTTCTTT. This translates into CASSLAAVMNTEAFF.

CDR3: CASRTGGDRDEQFF. The DNA of the CDR3 is TGTGCCAGCAGGACAGGGGGTGATCGGGATGAGCAGTTCTTC. The chain couples TRBV6-1 to TRBJ2-1; 9 bases are shared with TRBD1. This CDR3 spans 14 amino acids. Germline CDR1 MNHNS, CDR2 SASEGT. The J segment lost 8 bases and the V segment lost 6 bases, leaving 8 bases of the junction unmatched.

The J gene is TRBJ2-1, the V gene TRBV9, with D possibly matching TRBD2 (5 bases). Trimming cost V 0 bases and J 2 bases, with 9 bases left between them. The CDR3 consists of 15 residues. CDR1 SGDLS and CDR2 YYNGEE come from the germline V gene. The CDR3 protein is CASSVVVGAYNEQFF. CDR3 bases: TGTGCCAGCAGCGTAGTCGTGGGAGCCTACAATGAGCAGTTCTTC.

CDR3 loop: CASSFRDRNTEAFF. In DNA, the CDR3 is TGTGCCAGCAGTTTTCGGGACAGGAACACTGAAGCTTTCTTT. This chain links TRBV27 with TRBJ1-1; 7 bases agree with TRBD1. J gave up 1 base and V 3 bases, and 2 bases lay outside the gene matches. Germline V lookup: CDR1 MNHEY, CDR2 SMNVEV (reference sequence). This CDR3 comprises 14 residues.

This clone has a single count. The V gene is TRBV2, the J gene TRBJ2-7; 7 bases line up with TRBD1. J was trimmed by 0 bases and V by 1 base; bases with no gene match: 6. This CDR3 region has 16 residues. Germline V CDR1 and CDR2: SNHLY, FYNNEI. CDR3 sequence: CASSEGQGPLSYEQYF. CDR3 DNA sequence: TGTGCCAGCAGTGAAGGACAGGGCCCACTCTCCTACGAGCAGTACTTC.

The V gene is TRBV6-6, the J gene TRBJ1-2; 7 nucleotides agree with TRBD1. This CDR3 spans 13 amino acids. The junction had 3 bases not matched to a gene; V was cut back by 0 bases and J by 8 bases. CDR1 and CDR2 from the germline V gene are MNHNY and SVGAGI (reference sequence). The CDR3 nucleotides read TGTGCCAGCAGTTACTCGACAGGGAACGGCTACACCTTC. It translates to CASSYSTGNGYTF.

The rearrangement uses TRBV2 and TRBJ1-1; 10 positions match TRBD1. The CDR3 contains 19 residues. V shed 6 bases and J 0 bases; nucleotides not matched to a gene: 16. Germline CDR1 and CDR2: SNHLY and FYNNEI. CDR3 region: CASSGSGTGVIFVNTEAFF. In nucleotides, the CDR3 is TGTGCCAGCAGCGGCTCCGGGACAGGGGTCATCTTCGTGAACACTGAAGCTTTCTTT.

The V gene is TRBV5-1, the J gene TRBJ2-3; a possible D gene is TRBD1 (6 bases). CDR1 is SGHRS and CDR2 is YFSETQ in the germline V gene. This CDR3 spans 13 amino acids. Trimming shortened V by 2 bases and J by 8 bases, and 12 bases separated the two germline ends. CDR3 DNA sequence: TGCGCCAGCAGCTTCCAGGGGCGGAGTACGCAGTATTTT. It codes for CASSFQGRSTQYF. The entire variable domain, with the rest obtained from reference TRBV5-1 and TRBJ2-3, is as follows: KAGVTQTPRYLIKTRGQQVTLSCSPISGHRSVSWYQQTPGQGLQFLFEYFSETQRNKGNFPGRFSGRQFSNSRSEMNVSTLELGDSALYLCASSFQGRSTQYFGPGTRLTVL.

The CDR3 DNA sequence: TGTGCCAGCAGCGTCCGGACTACAGATACGCAGTATTTT. Its protein product is CASSVRTTDTQYF. This sequence joins TRBV7-9 and TRBJ2-3; maybe TRBD2 (5 bases). Trimming cost V 5 bases and J 3 bases, with 9 bases left between them. From germline, CDR1 is SEHNR and CDR2 FQNEAQ (reference sequence). The length of the CDR3 is 13 residues.

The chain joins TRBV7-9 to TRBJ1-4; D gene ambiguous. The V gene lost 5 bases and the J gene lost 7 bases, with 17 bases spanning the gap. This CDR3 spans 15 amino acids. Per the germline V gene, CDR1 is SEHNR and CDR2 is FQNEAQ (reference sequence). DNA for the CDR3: TGTGCCAGCAGCCTCACGATTGGAGGAGCTGAAAAACTGTTTTTT. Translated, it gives CASSLTIGGAEKLFF.